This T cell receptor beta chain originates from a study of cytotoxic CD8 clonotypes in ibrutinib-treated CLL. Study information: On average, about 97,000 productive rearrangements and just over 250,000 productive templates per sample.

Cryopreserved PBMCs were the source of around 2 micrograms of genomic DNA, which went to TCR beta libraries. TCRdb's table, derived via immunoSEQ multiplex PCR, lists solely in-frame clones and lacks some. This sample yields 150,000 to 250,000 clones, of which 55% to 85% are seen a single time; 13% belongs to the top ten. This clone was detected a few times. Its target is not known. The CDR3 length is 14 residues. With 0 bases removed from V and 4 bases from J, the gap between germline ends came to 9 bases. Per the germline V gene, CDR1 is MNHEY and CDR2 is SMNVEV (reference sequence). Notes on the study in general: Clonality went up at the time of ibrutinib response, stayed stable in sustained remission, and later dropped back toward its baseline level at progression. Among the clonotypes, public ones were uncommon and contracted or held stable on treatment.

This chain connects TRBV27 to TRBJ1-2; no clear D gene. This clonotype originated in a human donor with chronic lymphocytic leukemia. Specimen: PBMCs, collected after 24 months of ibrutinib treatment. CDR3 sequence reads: CASSLSGIGYGYTF. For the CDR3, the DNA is TGTGCCAGCAGTTTATCAGGGATAGGCTATGGCTACACCTTC.